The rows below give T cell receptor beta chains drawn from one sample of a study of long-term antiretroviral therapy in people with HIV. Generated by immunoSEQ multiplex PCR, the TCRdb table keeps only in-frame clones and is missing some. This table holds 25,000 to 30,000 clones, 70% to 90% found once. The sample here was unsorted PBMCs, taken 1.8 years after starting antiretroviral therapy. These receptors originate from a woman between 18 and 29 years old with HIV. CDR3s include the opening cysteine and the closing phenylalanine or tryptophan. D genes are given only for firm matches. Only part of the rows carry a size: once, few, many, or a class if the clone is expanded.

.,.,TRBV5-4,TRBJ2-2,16,CASSPIDRPNTGELFF,TGTGCCAGCAGCCCTATTGACAGGCCGAACACCGGGGAGCTGTTTTTT
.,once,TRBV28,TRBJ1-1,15,CASSPVGVWNTEAFF,TGTGCCAGCAGTCCAGTTGGAGTATGGAACACTGAAGCTTTCTTT
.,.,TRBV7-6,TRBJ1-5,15,CASSLEGRDNQPQHF,TGTGCCAGCAGCTTAGAGGGGCGCGATAATCAGCCCCAGCATTTT
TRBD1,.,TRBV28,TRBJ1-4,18,CASSLIDPGQGGDEKLFF,TGTGCCAGCAGTTTAATAGACCCGGGACAGGGGGGCGATGAAAAACTGTTTTTT
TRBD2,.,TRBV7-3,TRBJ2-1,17,CASSSVTSPTSYNEQFF,TGTGCCAGCAGCTCTGTGACTAGCCCAACCTCCTACAATGAGCAGTTCTTC
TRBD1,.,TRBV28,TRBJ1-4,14,CASRSGTANEKLFF,TGTGCCAGCAGATCCGGGACAGCGAATGAAAAACTGTTTTTT
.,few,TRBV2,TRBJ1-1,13,CASRADRNTEAFF,TGTGCCAGCAGGGCGGACAGGAACACTGAAGCTTTCTTT
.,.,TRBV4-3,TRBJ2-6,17,CASSQDRRPSGANVLTF,TGCGCCAGCAGCCAAGATCGGCGCCCCTCTGGGGCCAACGTCCTGACTTTC
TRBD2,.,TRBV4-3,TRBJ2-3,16,CASSQSLAGGPDTQYF,TGCGCCAGCAGCCAGTCCCTAGCGGGAGGGCCAGATACGCAGTATTTT
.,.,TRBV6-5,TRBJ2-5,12,CASRNLQETQYF,TGTGCCAGCAGGAACCTCCAAGAGACCCAGTACTTC
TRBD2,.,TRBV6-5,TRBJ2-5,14,CASSRLAGPLDQYF,TGTGCCAGCAGTAGACTAGCGGGACCCCTGGACCAGTACTTC
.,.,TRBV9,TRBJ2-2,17,CASRGEAVPARAGELFF,TGTGCCAGCAGAGGGGAAGCGGTTCCCGCGAGGGCCGGGGAGCTGTTTTTT
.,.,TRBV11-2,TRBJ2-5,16,CASSLGLEGGWETQYF,TGTGCCAGCAGCTTAGGATTGGAGGGGGGGTGGGAGACCCAGTACTTC
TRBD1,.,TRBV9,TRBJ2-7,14,CASSEGTGGYEQYF,TGTGCCAGCAGCGAGGGGACAGGAGGGTACGAGCAGTACTTC
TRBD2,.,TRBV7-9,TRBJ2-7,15,CASSLDLADSYEQYF,TGTGCCAGCAGCTTAGATCTAGCGGACTCCTACGAGCAGTACTTC